Shown below are 24 T cell receptor beta chains from a single sample sequenced in a study of blood T cell repertoires in COVID-19. This table comes from immunoSEQ multiplex PCR, and its TCRdb copy is limited to in-frame clones, with some not included. The sample carries roughly 140,000 clones, 87% recorded once. The sample taken for sequencing was peripheral blood. These receptors came from a woman in her sixties or seventies with active or convalescent COVID-19.

The gene calls are TRBV7-9 and TRBJ1-2, with D unresolved. CDR1 and CDR2 from the germline V gene are SEHNR and FQNEAQ (reference sequence). V shed 4 bases and J shed 1 base, with 16 bases lying between them. This CDR3 region has 16 residues. The chain's CDR3 is CASSSDWEEVNYGYTF. The CDR3 DNA is TGTGCCAGCAGCTCAGATTGGGAGGAGGTTAACTATGGCTACACCTTC.

This clone showed up just once. The V call is TRBV30, the J call TRBJ1-5, with TRBD1 identical over 8 bases. The CDR3 is 13 amino acids. The germline CDR1 and CDR2 sequences are GTSNPN and SVGIG (reference sequence). Trimming took 5 bases from V and 3 from J; bases not matched to a gene: 3. Here the CDR3 DNA reads TGTGCCTGGTCGACAGGGGACAATCAGCCCCAGCATTTT. Its translation: CAWSTGDNQPQHF.

This clone was seen a handful of times. This chain joins TRBV5-1 and TRBJ1-3; 8 bases align to TRBD1. Trimming at V came to 4 bases and at J to 1 base, leaving 19 bases not matched to a gene. Germline loops: CDR1 SGHRS, CDR2 YFSETQ. The CDR3 contains 20 residues. CDR3 amino acids: CASSAPQGQVALGSGNTIYF. CDR3 nucleotide sequence: TGCGCCAGCAGCGCGCCACAGGGACAGGTGGCGTTGGGGTCTGGAAACACCATATATTTT. The variable domain in full, with the rest retrieved from reference TRBV5-1 and TRBJ1-3, is KAGVTQTPRYLIKTRGQQVTLSCSPISGHRSVSWYQQTPGQGLQFLFEYFSETQRNKGNFPGRFSGRQFSNSRSEMNVSTLELGDSALYLCASSAPQGQVALGSGNTIYFGEGSWLTVV.

V usage is TRBV9 and J usage is TRBJ2-7, with 11 bases fitting TRBD1. Germline CDR1 reads SGDLS; CDR2 reads YYNGEE. The CDR3 runs 14 residues. The V segment lost 0 bases and the J segment 7 bases; nucleotides outside the gene matches: 3. The CDR3 coding sequence is TGTGCCAGCAGCGTAGCTGGGACAGGGGGGGAGCAGTACTTC. Its protein is CASSVAGTGGEQYF. The variable domain in full, completed from reference TRBV9 and TRBJ2-7, reads DSGVTQTPKHLITATGQRVTLRCSPRSGDLSVYWYQQSLDQGLQFLIQYYNGEERAKGNILERFSAQQFPDLHSELNLSSLELGDSALYFCASSVAGTGGEQYFGPGTRLTVT.

CDR3 residues: CASSPADRSTSTDTQYF. In DNA form, the CDR3 reads TGTGCCAGCAGTCCCGCGGACAGGAGTACTAGCACAGATACGCAGTATTTT. The rearrangement joins TRBV6-6 to TRBJ2-3; 7 bases line up with TRBD1. J gave up 0 bases and V 5 bases, and 11 bases lay outside the gene matches. The CDR3 covers 17 residues. Per the germline V gene, CDR1 is MNHNY and CDR2 is SVGAGI (reference sequence).

The chain carries TRBV19 and TRBJ1-6; weak D call: TRBD1 (5 bases). Germline CDR1 reads LNHDA; CDR2 reads SQIVND (reference sequence). The CDR3 consists of 16 residues. V lost 6 bases, J lost 7 bases, and 19 bases lay in between. The CDR3 bases are TGTGCCAGTAGCCCCAGCAAGGGGCAGTCGAATTCACCCCTCCACTTT. Translating gives CASSPSKGQSNSPLHF.

This chain joins TRBV9 and TRBJ2-3; 8 nucleotides align to TRBD2. CDR3 length: 14 residues. J lost 1 base, V lost 7 bases, and 5 bases had no gene match. The germline gives CDR1 SGDLS, CDR2 YYNGEE. The CDR3 region is CASGPAGGTDTQYF. CDR3 DNA: TGTGCCAGCGGTCCAGCGGGGGGCACAGATACGCAGTATTTT.

This clone was seen only once. The genes are TRBV6-5 and TRBJ2-3, with a tentative D call TRBD1 (6 bases). The length of the CDR3 is 14 residues. The V gene lost 4 bases and the J gene lost 4 bases, with 12 bases spanning the gap. In germline, CDR1 is MNHEY, CDR2 SVGAGI. CDR3 protein: CASSSPDSSDTQYF. The CDR3 DNA reads TGTGCCAGCAGTTCACCGGACAGTTCAGATACGCAGTATTTT.

This clone was recorded once. The chain uses TRBV5-4 and TRBJ2-3; tentatively, D is TRBD1 (6 bases). This CDR3 comprises 16 residues. The germline CDR1 and CDR2 sequences are SGHNT and YYREEE (reference sequence). Between the trimmed V and J ends, which lost 7 bases and 9 bases, there was a span of 27 bases. The CDR3 sequence is CASLLLTGQGAETQYF. DNA for the CDR3: TGTGCCAGCCTCCTGTTAACGGGACAAGGGGCGGAGACGCAGTATTTT.

CDR3 region: CSAQEGVQPQHF. CDR3 sequence (DNA): TGCAGCGCCCAAGAGGGGGTTCAGCCCCAGCATTTT. The V gene is TRBV29-1, the J gene TRBJ1-5; TRBD1 is a possible D gene (6 bases). The CDR3 spans 12 residues. CDR1 SQVTM and CDR2 ANQGSEA come from the germline V gene. V was pared by 7 bases and J by 6 bases, with 13 bases between.

The rearrangement joins TRBV18 to TRBJ2-2; D not certain. From germline, CDR1 is KGHSH and CDR2 LQKENI. This CDR3 comprises 16 residues. V lost 0 bases to trimming and J lost 2 bases, with 10 bases between them. The CDR3 protein is CASSPPIQENTGELFF. The CDR3 nucleotides read TGTGCCAGCTCACCACCGATTCAGGAAAACACCGGGGAGCTGTTTTTT.

The V call is TRBV29-1, the J call TRBJ2-1; no clear D gene. The CDR3 sequence is 13 residues long. Germline values: CDR1 SQVTM, CDR2 ANQGSEA. With 1 base removed from V and 2 bases from J, the gap between germline ends came to 6 bases. This chain's CDR3 is CSVEVPAYNEQFF. DNA for the CDR3: TGCAGCGTTGAAGTCCCGGCCTACAATGAGCAGTTCTTC.

This sequence joins TRBV1 and TRBJ2-3; the table assigns TRBD2, which was not confirmed against the DNA. TRBV1 is marked as a pseudogene. The CDR3 spans 18 residues. CDR3 nucleotides: TGCACCAGCAGCCAGGCTCCCCTTAGCGGGCTTAGCACAGATACGCAGTATTTT. Its protein is CTSSQAPLSGLSTDTQYF.

The chain combines TRBV18 with TRBJ1-2, with 8 bases identical to TRBD1. Germline V gene data show CDR1 as KGHSH and CDR2 as LQKENI. The CDR3 length is 16 residues. The V segment lost 4 bases and the J segment 0 bases; nucleotides outside the gene matches: 7. For the CDR3, the DNA is TGTGCCAGCTCACAGATCCAGGGGGCAGCTAACTATGGCTACACCTTC. This gives the protein CASSQIQGAANYGYTF.

The chain uses TRBV28 and TRBJ1-3; D is uncertain. CDR3 length: 12 residues. V gave up 7 bases and J gave up 0 bases, with 4 bases separating them. Germline CDR1 and CDR2: MDHEN and SYDVKM. CDR3: CASTNSGNTIYF. As DNA, the CDR3 is TGTGCCAGCACCAACTCTGGAAACACCATATATTTT.

This clone appeared a few times. This chain links TRBV7-9 with TRBJ2-7, with 9 bases aligning to TRBD1. Germline assignment: CDR1 SEHNR and CDR2 FQNEAQ (reference sequence). The length of the CDR3 is 14 residues. Unmatched junction bases numbered 7, after V lost 5 bases and J lost 5 bases. Here the CDR3 DNA reads TGTGCCAGCAGCCCGGGACAGGGTATCCACGAGCAGTACTTC. Its protein is CASSPGQGIHEQYF.

The chain combines TRBV7-9 with TRBJ2-1; D unclear. Per the germline V gene, CDR1 is SEHNR and CDR2 is FQNEAQ (reference sequence). This CDR3 is 14 amino acids long. Trimming removed 5 bases from V and 2 bases from J, with 10 bases in between. The CDR3 region is CASSISFTYNEQFF. For the CDR3, the DNA is TGTGCCAGCAGCATTAGCTTTACCTACAATGAGCAGTTCTTC. Complete variable domain (other parts from reference TRBV7-9 and TRBJ2-1): DTGVSQNPRHKITKRGQNVTFRCDPISEHNRLYWYRQTLGQGPEFLTYFQNEAQLEKSRLLSDRFSAERPKGSFSTLEIQRTEQGDSAMYLCASSISFTYNEQFFGPGTRLTVL.

The J gene is TRBJ2-3, the V gene TRBV11-2; 7 bases agree with TRBD1. Germline CDR1 SGHAT, CDR2 FQNNGV. J lost 3 bases, V lost 1 base, and 4 bases had no gene match. CDR3 length equals 15 residues. DNA of the CDR3: TGTGCCAGCAGCTTAGGGGTGGGACAGACAGATACGCAGTATTTT. It codes for CASSLGVGQTDTQYF.

This rearrangement joins TRBV19 to TRBJ2-5; perhaps TRBD1 as D (5 bases). Germline V CDR1 and CDR2: LNHDA, SQIVND (reference sequence). V lost 5 bases to trimming and J lost 1 base, with 11 bases between them. This CDR3 comprises 14 residues. The chain's CDR3 is CASSPGHPQETQYF. CDR3 coding DNA: TGTGCCAGTAGTCCCGGACACCCCCAAGAGACCCAGTACTTC.

This clone was recorded a few times. The gene calls are TRBV7-8 and TRBJ1-1, with 9 bases that match TRBD1. Trimming removed 0 bases from V and 5 bases from J; junction bases left unmatched: 1. The CDR3 spans 14 residues. CDR1 and CDR2 from the germline V gene are SGHVS and FQNEAQ. CDR3 in DNA: TGTGCCAGCAGCTTAGCACAGGGGGCGACTGAAGCTTTCTTT. Translated, it gives CASSLAQGATEAFF.

The CDR3 here is CASSAGKGMNTEAFF. The CDR3 DNA reads TGTGCCAGCAGCGCAGGCAAGGGGATGAACACTGAAGCTTTCTTT. J is TRBJ1-1 and V is TRBV9; D may be TRBD1 (5 bases). The V end was cut by 3 bases, the J end by 0 bases, with 12 bases between. The CDR3 extends over 15 amino acids. The germline V gene encodes CDR1 SGDLS and CDR2 YYNGEE.

The V and J genes are TRBV6-5 and TRBJ1-5; D is possibly TRBD1 (6 bases). Germline V gene sequence: CDR1 MNHEY, CDR2 SVGAGI. The V end was cut by 6 bases, the J end by 5 bases, with 17 bases between. This CDR3 contains 15 residues. The chain's CDR3 is CASSSGVPLYQPQHF. DNA of the CDR3: TGTGCCAGCAGCTCAGGGGTCCCTCTATATCAGCCCCAGCATTTT.

A note on this clone: Other DNA variants within this sample encode the same CDR3. The V gene is TRBV2, the J gene TRBJ1-3; maybe TRBD1 (5 bases). The CDR3 is 13 residues long. Germline V gene lookup returns CDR1 SNHLY and CDR2 FYNNEI. V shed 8 bases and J shed 1 base, with 9 bases lying between them. The CDR3 region has the DNA TGTGCCAGCCTTCAGGGATCTGGAAACACCATATATTTT. Protein product: CASLQGSGNTIYF.

The chain is built from TRBV30 and TRBJ2-2; 7 bases map to TRBD1. Trimming at V came to 3 bases and at J to 6 bases, leaving 4 bases not matched to a gene. Germline V gene lookup returns CDR1 GTSNPN and CDR2 SVGIG (reference sequence). The CDR3 is made up of 13 amino acids. The CDR3 loop reads CAWRGQGAGELFF. In nucleotides, the CDR3 is TGTGCCTGGAGGGGGCAGGGGGCCGGGGAGCTGTTTTTT.